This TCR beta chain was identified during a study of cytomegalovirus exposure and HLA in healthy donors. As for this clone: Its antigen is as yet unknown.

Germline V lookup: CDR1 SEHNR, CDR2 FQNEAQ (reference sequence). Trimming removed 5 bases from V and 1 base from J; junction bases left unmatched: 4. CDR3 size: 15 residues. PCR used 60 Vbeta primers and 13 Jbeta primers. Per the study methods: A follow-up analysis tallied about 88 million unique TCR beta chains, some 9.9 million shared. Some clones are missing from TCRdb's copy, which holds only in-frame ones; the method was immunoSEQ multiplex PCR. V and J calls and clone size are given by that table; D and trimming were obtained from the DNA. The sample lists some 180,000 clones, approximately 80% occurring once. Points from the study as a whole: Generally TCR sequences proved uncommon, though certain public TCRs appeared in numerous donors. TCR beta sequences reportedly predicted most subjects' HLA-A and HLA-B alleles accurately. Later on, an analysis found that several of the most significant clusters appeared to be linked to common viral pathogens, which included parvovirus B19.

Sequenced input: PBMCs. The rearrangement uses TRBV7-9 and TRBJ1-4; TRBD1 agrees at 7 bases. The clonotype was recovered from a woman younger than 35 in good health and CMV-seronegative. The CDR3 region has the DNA TGTGCCAGCAGCGCCAGACAGGGAACTAATGAAAAACTGTTTTTT. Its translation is CASSARQGTNEKLFF. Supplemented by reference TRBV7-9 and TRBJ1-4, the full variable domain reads DTGVSQNPRHKITKRGQNVTFRCDPISEHNRLYWYRQTLGQGPEFLTYFQNEAQLEKSRLLSDRFSAERPKGSFSTLEIQRTEQGDSAMYLCASSARQGTNEKLFFGSGTQLSVL.